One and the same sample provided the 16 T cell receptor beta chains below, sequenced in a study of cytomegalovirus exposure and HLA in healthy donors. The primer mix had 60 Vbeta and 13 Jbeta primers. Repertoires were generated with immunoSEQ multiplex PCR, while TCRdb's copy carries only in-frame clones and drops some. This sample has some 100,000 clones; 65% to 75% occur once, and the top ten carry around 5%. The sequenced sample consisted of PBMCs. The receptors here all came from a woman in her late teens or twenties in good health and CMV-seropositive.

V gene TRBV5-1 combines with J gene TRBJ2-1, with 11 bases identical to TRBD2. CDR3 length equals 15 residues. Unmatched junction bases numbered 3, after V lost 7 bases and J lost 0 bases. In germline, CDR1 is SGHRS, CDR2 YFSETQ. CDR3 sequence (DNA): TGCGCCAGCGGTACTAGCGGGAGCTCCTACAATGAGCAGTTCTTC. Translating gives CASGTSGSSYNEQFF. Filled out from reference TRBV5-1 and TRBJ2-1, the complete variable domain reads KAGVTQTPRYLIKTRGQQVTLSCSPISGHRSVSWYQQTPGQGLQFLFEYFSETQRNKGNFPGRFSGRQFSNSRSEMNVSTLELGDSALYLCASGTSGSSYNEQFFGPGTRLTVL.

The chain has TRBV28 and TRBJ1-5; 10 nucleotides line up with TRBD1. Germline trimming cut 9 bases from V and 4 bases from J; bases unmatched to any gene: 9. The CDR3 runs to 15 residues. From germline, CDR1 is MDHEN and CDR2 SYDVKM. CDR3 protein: CASETGTGANQPQHF. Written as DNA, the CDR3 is TGTGCCAGTGAAACCGGGACAGGGGCTAATCAGCCCCAGCATTTT.

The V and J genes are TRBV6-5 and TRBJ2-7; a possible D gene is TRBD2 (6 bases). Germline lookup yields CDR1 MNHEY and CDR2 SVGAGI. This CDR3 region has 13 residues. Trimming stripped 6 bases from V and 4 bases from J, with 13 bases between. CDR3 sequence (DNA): TGTGCCAGCAGGCGGGAAGAGGGGTACGAGCAGTACTTC. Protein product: CASRREEGYEQYF.

Here the CDR3 reads CATRNRWGTSGRALWDEQYF. CDR3 DNA: TGTGCCACCAGAAACCGTTGGGGGACTAGCGGGAGGGCCCTCTGGGACGAGCAGTACTTC. The rearrangement joins TRBV15 to TRBJ2-7, with 16 nucleotides matching TRBD2. This CDR3 spans 20 amino acids. The germline V gene has CDR1 LNHNV and CDR2 YYDKDF (reference sequence). The junction had 19 bases not matched to a gene; V was cut back by 6 bases and J by 5 bases.

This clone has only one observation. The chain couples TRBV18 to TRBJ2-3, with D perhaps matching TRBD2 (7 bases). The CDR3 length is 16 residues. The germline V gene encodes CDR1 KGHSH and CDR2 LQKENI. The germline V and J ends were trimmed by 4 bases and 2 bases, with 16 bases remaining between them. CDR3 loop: CASSLRGPPDTDTQYF. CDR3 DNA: TGTGCCAGCTCACTGCGGGGGCCCCCAGACACAGATACGCAGTATTTT.

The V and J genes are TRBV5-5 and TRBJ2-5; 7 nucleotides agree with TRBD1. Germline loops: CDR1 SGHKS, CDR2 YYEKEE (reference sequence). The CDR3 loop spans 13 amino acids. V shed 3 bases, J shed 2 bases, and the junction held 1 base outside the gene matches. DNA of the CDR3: TGTGCCAGCAGCTCGACAGGGCAAGAGACCCAGTACTTC. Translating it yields CASSSTGQETQYF.

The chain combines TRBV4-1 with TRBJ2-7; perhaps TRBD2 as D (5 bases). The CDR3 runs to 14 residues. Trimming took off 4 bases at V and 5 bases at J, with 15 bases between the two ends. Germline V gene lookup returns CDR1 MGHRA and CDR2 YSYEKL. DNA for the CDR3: TGCGCCAGCAGCCCCGGGGTAGCTAGTAACGAGCAGTACTTC. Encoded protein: CASSPGVASNEQYF.

The CDR3 reads CAISELAGAYEQYF. The CDR3 coding sequence is TGTGCCATCAGTGAACTAGCGGGAGCTTACGAGCAGTACTTC. The chain recombines TRBV10-3 with TRBJ2-7; TRBD2 aligns across 11 bases. Losses at the gene ends were 3 bases for V and 4 bases for J; bases not matched to a gene: 2. This CDR3 comprises 14 residues. Germline V lookup: CDR1 ENHRY, CDR2 SYGVKD.

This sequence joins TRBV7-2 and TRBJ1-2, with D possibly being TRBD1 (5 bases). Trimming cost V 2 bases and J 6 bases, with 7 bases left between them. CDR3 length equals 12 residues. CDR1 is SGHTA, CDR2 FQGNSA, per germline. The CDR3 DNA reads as TGTGCCAGCAGCTTAACCAGGGATGGCTACACCTTC. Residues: CASSLTRDGYTF. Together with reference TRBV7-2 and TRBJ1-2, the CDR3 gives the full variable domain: GAGVSQSPSNKVTEKGKDVELRCDPISGHTALYWYRQSLGQGLEFLIYFQGNSAPDKSGLPSDRFSAERTGGSVSTLTIQRTQQEDSAVYLCASSLTRDGYTFGSGTRLTVV.

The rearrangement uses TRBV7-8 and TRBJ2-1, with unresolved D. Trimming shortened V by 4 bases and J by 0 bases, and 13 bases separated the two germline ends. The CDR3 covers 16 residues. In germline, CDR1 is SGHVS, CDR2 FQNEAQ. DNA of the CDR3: TGTGCCAGCAGCTCGGTAGCCCCCCTCTCCTACAATGAGCAGTTCTTC. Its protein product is CASSSVAPLSYNEQFF. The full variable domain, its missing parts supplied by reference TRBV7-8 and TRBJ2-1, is GAGVSQSPRYKVAKRGQDVALRCDPISGHVSLFWYQQALGQGPEFLTYFQNEAQLDKSGLPSDRFFAERPEGSVSTLKIQRTQQEDSAVYLCASSSVAPLSYNEQFFGPGTRLTVL.

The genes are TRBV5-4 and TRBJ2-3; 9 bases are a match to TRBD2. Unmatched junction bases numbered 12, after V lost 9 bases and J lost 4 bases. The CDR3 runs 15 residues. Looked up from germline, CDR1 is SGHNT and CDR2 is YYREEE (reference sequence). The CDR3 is CATRTGTSSPDTQYF. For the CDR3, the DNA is TGTGCCACCAGGACCGGGACTAGCTCCCCAGATACGCAGTATTTT.

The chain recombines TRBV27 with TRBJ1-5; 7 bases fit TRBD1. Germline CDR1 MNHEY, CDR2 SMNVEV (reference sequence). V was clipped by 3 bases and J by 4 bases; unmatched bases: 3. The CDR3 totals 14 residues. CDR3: CASSLGQWNQPQHF. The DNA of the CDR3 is TGTGCCAGCAGTTTGGGACAGTGGAATCAGCCCCAGCATTTT.

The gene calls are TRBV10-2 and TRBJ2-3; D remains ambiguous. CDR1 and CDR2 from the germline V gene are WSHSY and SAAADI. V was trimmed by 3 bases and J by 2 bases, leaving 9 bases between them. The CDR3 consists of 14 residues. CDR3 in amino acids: CASSEGGFTDTQYF. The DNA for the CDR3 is TGCGCCAGCAGTGAAGGCGGCTTCACAGATACGCAGTATTTT.

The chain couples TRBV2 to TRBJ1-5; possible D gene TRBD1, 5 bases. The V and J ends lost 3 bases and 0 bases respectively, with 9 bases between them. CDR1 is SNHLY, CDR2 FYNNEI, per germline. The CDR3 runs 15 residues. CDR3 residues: CASSDLQVSNQPQHF. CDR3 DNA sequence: TGTGCCAGCAGTGACCTACAGGTTAGCAATCAGCCCCAGCATTTT.

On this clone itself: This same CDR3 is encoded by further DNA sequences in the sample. The CDR3 spells CASSFNRGHEQFF. CDR3 sequence (DNA): TGTGCCAGCAGTTTTAACAGGGGCCATGAGCAGTTCTTC. The V and J genes are TRBV27 and TRBJ2-1; 7 nucleotides align to TRBD1. V lost 3 bases and J lost 8; bases outside the gene matches: 4. This CDR3 has 13 amino acids. Looked up from germline, CDR1 is MNHEY and CDR2 is SMNVEV (reference sequence).

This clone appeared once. CDR3 sequence reads: CASRRATGGGNQPQHF. The CDR3 nucleotides read TGTGCCAGCAGGAGAGCGACAGGGGGCGGCAATCAGCCCCAGCATTTT. The chain recombines TRBV27 with TRBJ1-5; 10 nucleotides match TRBD1. This CDR3 has 16 amino acids. With V trimmed by 6 bases and J by 2 bases, 7 bases remained unmatched. The V gene's germline CDR1 is MNHEY and CDR2 SMNVEV (reference sequence).